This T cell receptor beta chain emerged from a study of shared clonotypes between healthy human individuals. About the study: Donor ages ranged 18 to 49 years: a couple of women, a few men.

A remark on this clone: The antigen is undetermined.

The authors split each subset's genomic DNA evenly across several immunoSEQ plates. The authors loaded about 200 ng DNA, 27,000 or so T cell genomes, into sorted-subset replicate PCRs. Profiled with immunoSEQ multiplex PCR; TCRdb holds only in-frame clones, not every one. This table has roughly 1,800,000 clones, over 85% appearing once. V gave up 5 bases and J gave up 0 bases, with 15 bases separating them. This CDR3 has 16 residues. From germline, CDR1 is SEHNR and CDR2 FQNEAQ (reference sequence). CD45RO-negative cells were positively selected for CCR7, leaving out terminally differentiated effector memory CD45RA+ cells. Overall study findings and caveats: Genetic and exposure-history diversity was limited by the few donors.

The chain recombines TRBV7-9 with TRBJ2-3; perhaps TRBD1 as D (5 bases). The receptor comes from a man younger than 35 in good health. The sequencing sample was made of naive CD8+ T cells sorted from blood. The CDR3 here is CASSLGLYGSTDTQYF. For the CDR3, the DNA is TGTGCCAGCAGCCTGGGGCTATACGGGAGCACAGATACGCAGTATTTT.